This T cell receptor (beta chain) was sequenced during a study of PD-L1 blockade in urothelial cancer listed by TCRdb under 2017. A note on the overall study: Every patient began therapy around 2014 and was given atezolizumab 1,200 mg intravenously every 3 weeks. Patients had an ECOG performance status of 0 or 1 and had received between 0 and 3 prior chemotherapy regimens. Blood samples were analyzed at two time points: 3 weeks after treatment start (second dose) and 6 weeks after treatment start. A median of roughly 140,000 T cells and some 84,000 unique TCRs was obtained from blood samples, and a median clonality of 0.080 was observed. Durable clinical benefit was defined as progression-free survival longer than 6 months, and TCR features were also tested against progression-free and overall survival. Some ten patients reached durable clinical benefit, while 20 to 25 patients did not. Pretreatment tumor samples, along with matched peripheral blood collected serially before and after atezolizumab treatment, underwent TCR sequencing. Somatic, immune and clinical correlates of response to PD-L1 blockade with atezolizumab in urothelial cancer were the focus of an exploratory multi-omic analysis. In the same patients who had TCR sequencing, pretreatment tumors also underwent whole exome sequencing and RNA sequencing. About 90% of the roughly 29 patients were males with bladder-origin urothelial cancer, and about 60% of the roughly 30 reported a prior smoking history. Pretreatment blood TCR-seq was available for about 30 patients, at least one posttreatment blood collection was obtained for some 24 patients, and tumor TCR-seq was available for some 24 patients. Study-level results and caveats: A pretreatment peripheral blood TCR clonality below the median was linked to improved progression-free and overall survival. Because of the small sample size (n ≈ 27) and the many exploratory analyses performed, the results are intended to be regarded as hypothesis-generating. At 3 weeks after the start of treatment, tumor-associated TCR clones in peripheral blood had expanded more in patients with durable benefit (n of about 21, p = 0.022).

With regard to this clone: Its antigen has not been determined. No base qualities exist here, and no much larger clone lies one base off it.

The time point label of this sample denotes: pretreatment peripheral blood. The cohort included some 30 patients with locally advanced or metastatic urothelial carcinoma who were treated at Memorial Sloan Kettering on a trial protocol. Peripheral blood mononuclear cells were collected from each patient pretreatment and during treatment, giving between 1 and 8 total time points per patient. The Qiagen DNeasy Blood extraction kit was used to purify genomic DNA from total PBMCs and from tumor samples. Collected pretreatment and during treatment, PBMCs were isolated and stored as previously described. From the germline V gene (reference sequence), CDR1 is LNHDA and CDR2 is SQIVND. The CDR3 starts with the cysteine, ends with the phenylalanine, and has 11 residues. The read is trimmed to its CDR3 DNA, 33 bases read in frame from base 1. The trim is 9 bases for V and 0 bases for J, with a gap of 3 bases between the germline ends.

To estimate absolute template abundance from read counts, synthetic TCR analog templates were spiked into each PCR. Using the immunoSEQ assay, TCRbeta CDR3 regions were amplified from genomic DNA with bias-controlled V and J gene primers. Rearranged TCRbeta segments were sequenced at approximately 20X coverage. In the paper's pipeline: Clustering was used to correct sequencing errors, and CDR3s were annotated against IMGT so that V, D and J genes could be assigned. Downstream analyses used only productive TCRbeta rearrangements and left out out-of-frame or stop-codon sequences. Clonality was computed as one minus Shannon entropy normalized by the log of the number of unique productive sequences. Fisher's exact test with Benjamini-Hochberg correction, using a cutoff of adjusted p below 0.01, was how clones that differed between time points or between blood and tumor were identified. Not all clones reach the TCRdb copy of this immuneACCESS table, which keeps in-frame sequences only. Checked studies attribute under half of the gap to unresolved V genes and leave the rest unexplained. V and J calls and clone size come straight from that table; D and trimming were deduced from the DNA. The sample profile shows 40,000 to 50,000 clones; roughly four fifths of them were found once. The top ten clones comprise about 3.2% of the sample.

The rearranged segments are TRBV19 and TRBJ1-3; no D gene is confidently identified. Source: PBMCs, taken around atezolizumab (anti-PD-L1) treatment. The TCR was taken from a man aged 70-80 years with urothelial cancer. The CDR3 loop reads CASSSGNTIYF. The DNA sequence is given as TGTGCCAGCAGCTCTGGAAACACCATATATTTT. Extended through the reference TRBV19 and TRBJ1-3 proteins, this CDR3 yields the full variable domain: DGGITQSPKYLFRKEGQNVTLSCEQNLNHDAMYWYRQDPGQGLRLIYYSQIVNDFQKGDIAEGYSVSREKKESFPLTVTSAQKNPTAFYLCASSSGNTIYFGEGSWLTVV.